This T cell receptor (beta chain) emerged from a study of PD-1 blockade in mismatch repair-deficient tumors (TCRdb year 2017). About the investigation overall: The trial enrolled some 90 consecutive patients with more than ten mismatch repair-deficient cancer types between September 2013 and September 2016, all previously treated and progressing. Tumor-associated T cell clones were tracked in the peripheral blood of patients responding to PD-1 blockade by deep sequencing of TCR CDR3 regions. The paper as a whole reports these results and caveats: Clones residing in the tumor, which were often undetectable in blood before treatment, expanded quickly after pembrolizumab and then contracted, generally before radiologic responses.

Receptor amplification or capture employed the immunoSEQ multiplex PCR assay. This immuneACCESS table, as held by TCRdb, lists in-frame sequences with V and J called but not all clones. Of the missing ones, under half trace to an unresolved V gene in checked studies; the others have no known cause. The sample table contains around 110,000 clones; only one count was recorded for 65% to 80% of them. In total, the top ten clones hold 4.7% of the sample. Mismatch repair deficiency was established in every enrolled patient by polymerase chain reaction or immunohistochemistry. TCR sequencing was carried out for a few patients who responded to pembrolizumab therapy. In the phase II trial, pembrolizumab PD-1 blockade was tested prospectively in advanced mismatch repair-deficient cancers, no matter which tissue of origin the cancers came from. Serial peripheral blood T cell samples were collected before and at multiple times after starting PD-1 blockade. The timing of each blood sample was reported as weeks after the first dose of pembrolizumab.

Comment on this clone: The specificity of this receptor is unknown. Qualities for individual bases were not recorded, and no much larger clone is one base off.

The junction carries 9 bases between V and J, which are trimmed by 0 bases and 3 bases respectively. Reading the germline V gene gives CDR1 SGHRS and CDR2 YFSETQ. Inclusive of the bounding cysteine and phenylalanine, the CDR3 is 15 residues long. CDR3 DNA only is kept here, 45 bases in frame from base 1. The source of this sequence is an adult with mismatch repair-deficient cancer. This receptor chain uses TRBV5-1 and TRBJ2-2, with TRBD1 tentatively as D gene (5 bases match). The starting material was peripheral blood, obtained approximately 14 months after starting pembrolizumab. For the CDR3, the sequence is CASSLEGSHTGELFF. The DNA sequence reads TGCGCCAGCAGCTTGGAGGGGTCCCACACCGGGGAGCTGTTTTTT.